This entry lists 27 T cell receptor beta chains sequenced from one sample in a study of OX40 agonist ivuxolimab in advanced cancers. Libraries were prepared by immunoSEQ multiplex PCR; TCRdb keeps only in-frame clonotypes and omits some of them. Among about 79,000 clones, 92% were seen once, and the ten largest hold nearly 0.55%. Sequences were derived from CD4+ or CD8+ T cells sorted from blood, sampled in a trial of the OX40 agonist ivuxolimab. Receptor source: an adult with an advanced solid tumor such as melanoma, head and neck, liver or kidney cancer.

The rearrangement links TRBV4-1 to TRBJ2-7, with 11 bases aligning to TRBD2. Germline assignment: CDR1 MGHRA and CDR2 YSYEKL. The CDR3 contains 15 residues. Trimming cost V 4 bases and J 4 bases; bases outside gene matches: 6. Here the CDR3 reads CASSLRLAGQYEQYF. DNA for the CDR3: TGCGCCAGCAGCCTCAGACTAGCGGGACAGTACGAGCAGTACTTC.

The chain recombines TRBV6-6 with TRBJ1-2; D not certain. The V and J ends lost 2 bases and 8 bases respectively, with 15 bases between them. The length of the CDR3 is 14 residues. The germline CDR1 and CDR2 sequences are MNHNY and SVGAGI (reference sequence). DNA of the CDR3: TGTGCCAGCAGTTACCCGACGGGCTTCGGGGGCTACACCTTC. Its protein is CASSYPTGFGGYTF.

The chain couples TRBV7-3 to TRBJ1-2; D perhaps matches TRBD1 (5 bases). Deletions cut 0 bases from V and 7 bases from J, with 12 bases between. This CDR3 comprises 14 residues. Germline CDR1 reads SGHTA; CDR2 reads FQGTGA. CDR3 DNA: TGTGCCAGCAGCTTAACTGCGGGGGTACGTGGCTACACCTTC. Its translation: CASSLTAGVRGYTF.

This clone came up a few times. J is TRBJ2-3 and V is TRBV21-1; TRBD2, as called in the table, went unchecked against the DNA. TRBV21-1 is a pseudogene. The CDR3 consists of 18 residues. The CDR3 reads CASSKRIGTSGSVNTQYF. The CDR3 region has the DNA TGTGCCAGCAGCAAAAGGATAGGGACTAGCGGGTCAGTAAATACGCAGTATTTT.

The J gene is TRBJ2-5, the V gene TRBV30; D gene unclear. The germline V gene encodes CDR1 GTSNPN and CDR2 SVGIG (reference sequence). This CDR3 contains 11 residues. Trimming left V 1 base short and J 7 bases short, with 7 bases between. The CDR3 protein is CAWSDGGTQYF. In DNA, the CDR3 is TGTGCCTGGAGTGATGGCGGGACCCAGTACTTC.

The chain combines TRBV7-2 with TRBJ2-5; no definite D call. CDR3 length: 14 residues. Trimming left V 2 bases short and J 1 base short, with 8 bases between. The germline CDR1 and CDR2 sequences are SGHTA and FQGNSA. The CDR3 is CASSLRATQETQYF. The CDR3 DNA follows: TGTGCCAGCAGCTTAAGAGCGACCCAAGAGACCCAGTACTTC.

This clone occurred once. CDR3 region: CASSPGLDEQFF. The CDR3 coding sequence is TGTGCCAGCAGCCCGGGTCTGGATGAGCAGTTCTTC. V gene TRBV11-2 combines with J gene TRBJ2-1, with D hard to call. The germline gives CDR1 SGHAT, CDR2 FQNNGV. The V end lost 5 bases, the J end lost 8 bases, and 10 bases lay between the germline ends. The CDR3 length is 12 residues.

The V call is TRBV2, the J call TRBJ1-2, with a weak D call TRBD1 (6 bases). Trimming shortened V by 5 bases and J by 8 bases, and 18 bases separated the two germline ends. Germline CDR1 reads SNHLY; CDR2 reads FYNNEI. CDR3 length equals 14 residues. The CDR3 loop is CASSPDRSSRGYTF. The CDR3 DNA is TGTGCCAGCAGTCCAGACAGGTCCTCACGGGGCTACACCTTC.

The rearrangement uses TRBV7-8 and TRBJ2-5; 9 bases are a match to TRBD1. The CDR3 has 15 residues. Germline V gene data show CDR1 as SGHVS and CDR2 as FQNEAQ. Unmatched junction bases numbered 8, after V lost 4 bases and J lost 5 bases. The CDR3 protein is CASSWDRVFSETQYF. Here the CDR3 DNA reads TGTGCCAGCAGCTGGGACAGGGTTTTCAGTGAGACCCAGTACTTC.

This clone showed up just once. The same CDR3 is also encoded by other DNA sequences in this sample. This chain connects TRBV6-1 to TRBJ1-1; 8 nucleotides line up with TRBD1. The CDR3 contains 15 residues. V was clipped by 3 bases and J by 1 base; unmatched bases: 4. Germline assignment: CDR1 MNHNS and CDR2 SASEGT. Here the CDR3 DNA reads TGTGCCAGCAGTGACAGGGGGCGGGAGAACACTGAAGCTTTCTTT. Translated, it gives CASSDRGRENTEAFF.

This clone turned up a few times. J is TRBJ1-1 and V is TRBV29-1; a weak D match, TRBD1 (5 bases). V was clipped by 7 bases and J by 5 bases, with 11 bases between them. The CDR3 totals 11 residues. The germline CDR1 and CDR2 sequences are SQVTM and ANQGSEA. CDR3 bases: TGCAGCGCTTTGGACAAAACTGAAGCTTTCTTT. It translates to CSALDKTEAFF.

CDR3 protein: CASSPREGDNEQFF. CDR3 coding DNA: TGTGCCAGCAGCCCCCGCGAGGGCGACAATGAGCAGTTCTTC. The V call is TRBV6-4, the J call TRBJ2-1; weak D call: TRBD2 (5 bases). Trimming removed 6 bases from V and 5 bases from J, with 14 bases in between. The CDR3 length is 14 residues. Germline assignment: CDR1 MRHNA and CDR2 SNTAGT.

The genes are TRBV7-2 and TRBJ2-3; 9 bases agree with TRBD1. CDR1 and CDR2 from the germline V gene are SGHTA and FQGNSA. The CDR3 length is 15 residues. The ends lost 0 bases at V and 3 bases at J; junction bases unmatched: 1. CDR3 sequence: CASSLAGQGTDTQYF. The CDR3 DNA is TGTGCCAGCAGCTTAGCGGGACAGGGAACAGATACGCAGTATTTT.

By proportion, this clone is medium-sized. V and J are TRBV4-1 and TRBJ2-7, with 9 bases fitting TRBD2. The CDR3 loop spans 19 amino acids. Per the germline V gene, CDR1 is MGHRA and CDR2 is YSYEKL. The ends lost 2 bases at V and 1 base at J; junction bases unmatched: 15. This CDR3 reads CASSQNLIAVAGESYEQYF. CDR3 DNA: TGCGCCAGCAGCCAAAACCTAATCGCTGTAGCGGGAGAGTCCTACGAGCAGTACTTC.

The chain recombines TRBV5-8 with TRBJ1-2; D remains unclear. The CDR3 covers 13 residues. Germline V gives CDR1 SGHTS, CDR2 YDEGEE. V was shortened by 2 bases and J by 0 bases, with 5 bases between the two germline ends. The CDR3 sequence: CASSFGANYGYTF. DNA for the CDR3: TGTGCCAGCAGCTTCGGAGCTAACTATGGCTACACCTTC.

V is TRBV6-5 and J is TRBJ1-4; D not certain. The CDR3 runs to 16 residues. Germline CDR1 reads MNHEY; CDR2 reads SVGAGI. The V end lost 0 bases, the J end lost 3 bases, and 11 bases lay between the germline ends. This CDR3 is CASSYSGLEANEKLFF. Written as DNA, the CDR3 is TGTGCCAGCAGTTACTCGGGGTTGGAAGCTAATGAAAAACTGTTTTTT.

The chain recombines TRBV11-3 with TRBJ2-1; the D is unclear. The V and J ends lost 5 bases and 8 bases respectively, with 10 bases between them. CDR3 length: 12 amino acids. Germline CDR1 is SGHNT and CDR2 is YENEEA. The CDR3 is CASSLSWDEQFF. The CDR3 nucleotides are TGTGCCAGCAGCCTTTCGTGGGATGAGCAGTTCTTC.

The rearrangement joins TRBV4-2 to TRBJ1-5; D is possibly TRBD1 (5 bases). In germline, CDR1 is LGHNA, CDR2 YNFKEQ. Trimming pared 0 bases from V and 2 bases from J, leaving 11 bases between. This CDR3 region has 16 residues. CDR3 sequence reads: CASSQEEGARNQPQHF. In DNA, the CDR3 is TGTGCCAGCAGCCAAGAGGAAGGGGCGCGCAATCAGCCCCAGCATTTT.

This chain links TRBV18 with TRBJ2-7; the D gene is possibly TRBD1 (6 bases). Trimming pared 6 bases from V and 3 bases from J, leaving 18 bases between. Germline V lookup: CDR1 KGHSH, CDR2 LQKENI. The CDR3 spans 15 residues. The CDR3 protein is CASSEQGVGVYEQYF. In nucleotides, the CDR3 is TGTGCCAGCTCGGAACAGGGAGTAGGGGTCTACGAGCAGTACTTC.

CDR3 residues: CASSLFSGANVLTF. CDR3 bases: TGTGCCAGCAGCTTATTCTCTGGGGCCAACGTCCTGACTTTC. This chain connects TRBV7-3 to TRBJ2-6; D gene unclear. The CDR3 is made up of 14 amino acids. CDR1 is SGHTA and CDR2 is FQGTGA in the germline V gene. The V end lost 2 bases, the J end lost 0 bases, and 2 bases lay between the germline ends. Based on the CDR3 plus reference TRBV7-3 and TRBJ2-6, the full variable domain is GAGVSQTPSNKVTEKGKYVELRCDPISGHTALYWYRQSLGQGPEFLIYFQGTGAADDSGLPNDRFFAVRPEGSVSTLKIQRTERGDSAVYLCASSLFSGANVLTFGAGSRLTVL.

This clone occurred once. This sequence joins TRBV10-3 and TRBJ2-1; 10 nucleotides line up with TRBD2. The CDR3 runs 16 residues. Germline V gene sequence: CDR1 ENHRY, CDR2 SYGVKD. Unmatched junction bases numbered 9, after V lost 3 bases and J lost 7 bases. The CDR3 DNA is TGTGCCATCAGTGACCCTACTAGCGGGGACCTGAATGAGCAGTTCTTC. Residues: CAISDPTSGDLNEQFF.

This chain uses TRBV19 with TRBJ1-1, with D possibly being TRBD1 (6 bases). CDR3 length: 12 amino acids. Trimming took off 6 bases at V and 5 bases at J, with 10 bases between the two ends. The germline gives CDR1 LNHDA, CDR2 SQIVND (reference sequence). CDR3 coding DNA: TGTGCCAGTAGGCAGGGGACTACTGAAGCTTTCTTT. Translation: CASRQGTTEAFF.

This chain connects TRBV7-2 to TRBJ2-3; no definite D call. The CDR3 sequence is 15 residues long. CDR1 is SGHTA and CDR2 is FQGNSA in the germline V gene. V was cut by 3 bases and J by 1 base, with 11 bases left in between. CDR3 in amino acids: CASSFLARGTDTQYF. CDR3 bases: TGTGCCAGCAGCTTTTTGGCCAGAGGCACAGATACGCAGTATTTT.

The CDR3 nucleotides read TGTGCCAGCAGTGAAGTTCGCGGGGTCGACGAGCAGTACTTC. It codes for CASSEVRGVDEQYF. The V gene is TRBV2, the J gene TRBJ2-7; TRBD2 is a possible D gene (6 bases). V was cut by 1 base and J by 5 bases, with 12 bases left in between. The germline gives CDR1 SNHLY, CDR2 FYNNEI. The CDR3 is made up of 14 amino acids. The variable domain in full, completed from reference TRBV2 and TRBJ2-7, reads EPEVTQTPSHQVTQMGQEVILRCVPISNHLYFYWYRQILGQKVEFLVSFYNNEISEKSEIFDDQFSVERPDGSNFTLKIRSTKLEDSAMYFCASSEVRGVDEQYFGPGTRLTVT.

The chain couples TRBV6-1 to TRBJ2-1, with D possibly being TRBD1 (5 bases). The length of the CDR3 is 13 residues. Germline V CDR1 and CDR2: MNHNS, SASEGT. Trimming cost V 7 bases and J 5 bases, with 12 bases left between them. In DNA, the CDR3 is TGTGCCAGCACCATTGACAGAGACAATGAGCAGTTCTTC. Translated: CASTIDRDNEQFF.

DNA for the CDR3: TGTGCCAGCAGCGACAGGGTGAACACTGAAGCTTTCTTT. This gives the protein CASSDRVNTEAFF. The genes are TRBV7-6 and TRBJ1-1; 7 bases match TRBD1. The CDR3 runs to 13 residues. After removal of 5 bases from V and 0 bases from J, the junction contained 0 bases not matched to a gene. Germline V lookup: CDR1 SGHVS, CDR2 FNYEAQ. Supplemented by reference TRBV7-6 and TRBJ1-1, the full variable domain reads GAGVSQSPRYKVTKRGQDVALRCDPISGHVSLYWYRQALGQGPEFLTYFNYEAQQDKSGLPNDRFSAERPEGSISTLTIQRTEQRDSAMYRCASSDRVNTEAFFGQGTRLTVV.

The V and J genes are TRBV10-3 and TRBJ2-5; possibly TRBD2 for D (7 bases). This CDR3 region has 16 residues. V was shortened by 1 base and J by 1 base, with 13 bases between the two germline ends. The V gene's germline CDR1 is ENHRY and CDR2 SYGVKD. CDR3 nucleotide sequence: TGTGCCATCAGTGAGTTGGGGGGGCGCCTCCAAGAGACCCAGTACTTC. As protein: CAISELGGRLQETQYF.